This T cell receptor (beta chain) comes out of a study of blood T cells in healthy people across ages. There are a few counts of this clonotype. Its specificity is unknown. Study-level points and caveats: Among T cells, TCR beta diversity per million cells dropped roughly linearly as age rose.

Primed by a sample-barcoded 5' primer and a J-beta primer mix, a second PCR proceeded for about 7 to 12 cycles. TCRdb analysed the 5' RACE reads with MiXCR anew, one entry per CDR3 protein. The repertoire holds some 730,000 distinct CDR3 sequences, with about 20% as singletons. Trimming pared 0 bases from V and 7 bases from J, leaving 15 bases between. This CDR3 is built from 15 residues. The germline gives CDR1 GTSNPN, CDR2 SVGIG (reference sequence). The receptor was isolated from a man between 70 and 80 years old in good health. The rearrangement joins TRBV30 to TRBJ1-4, with D perhaps TRBD1 (5 bases). Sample: blood. DNA for the CDR3: TGTGCCTGGAGTGTTCATACAGGAGGGCGTGAAAAACTGTTTTTT. Translated: CAWSVHTGGREKLFF.